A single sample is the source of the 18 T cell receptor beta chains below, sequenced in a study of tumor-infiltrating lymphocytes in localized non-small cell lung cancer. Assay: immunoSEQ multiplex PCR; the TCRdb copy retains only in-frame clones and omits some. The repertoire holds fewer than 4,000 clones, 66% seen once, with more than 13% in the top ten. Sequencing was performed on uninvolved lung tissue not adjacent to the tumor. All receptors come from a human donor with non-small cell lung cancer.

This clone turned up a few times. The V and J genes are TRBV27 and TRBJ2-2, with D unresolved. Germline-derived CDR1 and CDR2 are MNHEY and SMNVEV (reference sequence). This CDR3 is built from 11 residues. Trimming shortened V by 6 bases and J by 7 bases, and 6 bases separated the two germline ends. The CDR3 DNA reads TGTGCCAGCAGGCGCGACGGGGAGCTGTTTTTT. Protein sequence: CASRRDGELFF.

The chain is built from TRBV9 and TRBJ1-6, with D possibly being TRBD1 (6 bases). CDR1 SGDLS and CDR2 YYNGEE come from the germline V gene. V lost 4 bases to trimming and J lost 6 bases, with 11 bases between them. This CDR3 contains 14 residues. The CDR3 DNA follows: TGTGCCAGCAGCCCCGGGACACTTAATTCACCCCTCCACTTT. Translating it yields CASSPGTLNSPLHF.

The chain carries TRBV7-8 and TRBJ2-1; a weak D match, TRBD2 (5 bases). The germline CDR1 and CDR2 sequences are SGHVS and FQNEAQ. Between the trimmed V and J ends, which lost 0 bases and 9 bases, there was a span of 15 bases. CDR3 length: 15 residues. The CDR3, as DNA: TGTGCCAGCAGCTTAGCCCCCGGTAGCGTGAGTGAGCAGTTCTTC. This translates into CASSLAPGSVSEQFF.

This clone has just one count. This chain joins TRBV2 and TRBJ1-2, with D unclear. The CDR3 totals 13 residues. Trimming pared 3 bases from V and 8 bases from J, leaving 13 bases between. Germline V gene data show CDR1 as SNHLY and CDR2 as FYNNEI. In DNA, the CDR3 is TGTGCCAGCAGTGAGGGGAGCTTAAGGGGCTACACCTTC. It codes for CASSEGSLRGYTF.

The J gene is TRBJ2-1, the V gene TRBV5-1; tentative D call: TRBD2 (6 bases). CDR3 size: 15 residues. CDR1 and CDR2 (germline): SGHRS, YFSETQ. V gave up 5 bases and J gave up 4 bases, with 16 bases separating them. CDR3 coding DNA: TGCGCCAGCAGGCTCGATGAAGGGACTTACAATGAGCAGTTCTTC. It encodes CASRLDEGTYNEQFF.

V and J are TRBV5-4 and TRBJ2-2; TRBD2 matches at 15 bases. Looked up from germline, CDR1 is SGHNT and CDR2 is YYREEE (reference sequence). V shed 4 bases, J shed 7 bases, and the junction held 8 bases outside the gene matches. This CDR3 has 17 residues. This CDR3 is CASSLRTSGRVGGELFF. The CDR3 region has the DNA TGTGCCAGCAGCCTAAGGACTAGCGGGAGGGTCGGCGGGGAGCTGTTTTTT.

The CDR3 sequence is CTSSQDRLAGYTDTQYF. The CDR3 coding sequence is TGCACCAGCAGCCAAGATAGGCTAGCGGGGTACACAGATACGCAGTATTTT. V and J are TRBV1 and TRBJ2-3; TRBD2 was called by the table and not checked on the DNA. TRBV1 is classified as a pseudogene. The CDR3 length is 17 residues.

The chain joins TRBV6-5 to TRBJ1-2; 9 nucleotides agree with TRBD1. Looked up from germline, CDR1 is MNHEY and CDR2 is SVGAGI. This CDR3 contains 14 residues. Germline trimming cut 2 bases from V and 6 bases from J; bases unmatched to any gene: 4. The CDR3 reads CASSYRDREHGYTF. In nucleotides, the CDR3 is TGTGCCAGCAGTTACCGGGACAGGGAGCATGGCTACACCTTC.

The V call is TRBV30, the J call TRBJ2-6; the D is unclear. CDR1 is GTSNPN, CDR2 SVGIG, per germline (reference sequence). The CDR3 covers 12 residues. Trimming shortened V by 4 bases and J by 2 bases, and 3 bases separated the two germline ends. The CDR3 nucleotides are TGTGCCTGGAACCCTGGGGCCAACGTCCTGACTTTC. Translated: CAWNPGANVLTF. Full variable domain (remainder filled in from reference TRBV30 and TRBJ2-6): SQTIHQWPATLVQPVGSPLSLECTVEGTSNPNLYWYRQAAGRGLQLLFYSVGIGQISSEVPQNLSASRPQDRQFILSSKKLLLSDSGFYLCAWNPGANVLTFGAGSRLTVL.

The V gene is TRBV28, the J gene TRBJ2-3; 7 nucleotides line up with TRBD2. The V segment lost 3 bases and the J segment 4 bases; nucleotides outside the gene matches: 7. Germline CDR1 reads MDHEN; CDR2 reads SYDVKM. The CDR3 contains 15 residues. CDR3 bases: TGTGCCAGCAGTTTTTTGGGGGGGTTGGCAGATACGCAGTATTTT. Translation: CASSFLGGLADTQYF.

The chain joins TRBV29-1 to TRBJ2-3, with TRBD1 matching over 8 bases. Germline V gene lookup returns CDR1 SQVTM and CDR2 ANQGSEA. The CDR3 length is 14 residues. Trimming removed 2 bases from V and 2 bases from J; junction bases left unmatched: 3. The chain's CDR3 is CSVEPGQDTDTQYF. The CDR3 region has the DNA TGCAGCGTTGAACCGGGACAGGACACAGATACGCAGTATTTT.

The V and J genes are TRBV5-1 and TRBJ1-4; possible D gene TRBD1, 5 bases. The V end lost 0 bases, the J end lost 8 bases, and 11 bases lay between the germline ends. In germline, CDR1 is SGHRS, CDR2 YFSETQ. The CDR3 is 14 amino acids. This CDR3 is CASSLEGGTEKLFF. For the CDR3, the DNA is TGCGCCAGCAGCTTGGAAGGAGGGACGGAAAAACTGTTTTTT.

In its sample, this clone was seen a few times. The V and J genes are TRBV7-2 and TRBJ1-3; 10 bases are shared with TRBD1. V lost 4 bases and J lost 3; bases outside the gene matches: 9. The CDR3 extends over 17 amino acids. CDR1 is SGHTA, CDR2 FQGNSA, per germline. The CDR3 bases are TGTGCCAGCAGCTCCGGGACAGGGGCACTTGGTGGAAACACCATATATTTT. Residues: CASSSGTGALGGNTIYF.

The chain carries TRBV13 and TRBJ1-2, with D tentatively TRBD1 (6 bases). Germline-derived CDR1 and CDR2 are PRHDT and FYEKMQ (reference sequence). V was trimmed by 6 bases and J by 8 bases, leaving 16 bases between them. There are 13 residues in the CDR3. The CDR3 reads CASSEAEGGGYTF. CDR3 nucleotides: TGTGCCAGCAGTGAAGCAGAGGGGGGGGGCTACACCTTC.

The CDR3 DNA reads as TGTGCCAGTAGGGTGACAGATGAAGCTTTCTTT. Translated, it gives CASRVTDEAFF. This rearrangement joins TRBV19 to TRBJ1-1, with D possibly TRBD1 on 5 matching bases. Germline V gene data show CDR1 as LNHDA and CDR2 as SQIVND (reference sequence). Trimming shortened V by 6 bases and J by 7 bases, and 9 bases separated the two germline ends. The CDR3 covers 11 residues.

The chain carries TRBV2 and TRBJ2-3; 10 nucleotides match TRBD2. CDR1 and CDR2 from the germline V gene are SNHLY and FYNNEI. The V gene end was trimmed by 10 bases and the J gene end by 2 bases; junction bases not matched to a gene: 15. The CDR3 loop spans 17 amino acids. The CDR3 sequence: CATKEASGGQHTDTQYF. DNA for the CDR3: TGTGCCACCAAGGAGGCTAGCGGGGGCCAGCACACAGATACGCAGTATTTT.

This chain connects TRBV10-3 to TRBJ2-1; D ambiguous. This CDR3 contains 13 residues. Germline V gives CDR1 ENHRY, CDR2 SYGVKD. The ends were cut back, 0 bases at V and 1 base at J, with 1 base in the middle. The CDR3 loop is CAISESSYNEQFF. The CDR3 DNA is TGTGCCATCAGTGAGTCATCCTACAATGAGCAGTTCTTC.

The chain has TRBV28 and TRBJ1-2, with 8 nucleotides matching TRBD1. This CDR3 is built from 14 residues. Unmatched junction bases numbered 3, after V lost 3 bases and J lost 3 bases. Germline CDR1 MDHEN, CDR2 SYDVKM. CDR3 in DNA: TGTGCCAGCAGTTTTAGGGACAGGCACTATGGCTACACCTTC. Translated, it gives CASSFRDRHYGYTF.